This T cell receptor beta chain is drawn from a study of T-cell reconstitution after alpha-beta-depleted transplantation in children. Preparation of the TCRbeta library was carried out with unique molecular identifiers. Via MiXCR, TCRdb re-called the PCR reads, giving one row per CDR3 protein. The sample lists hundreds of thousands of distinct CDR3 sequences; approximately 30% were seen once. J lost 3 bases, V lost 1 base, and 11 bases had no gene match. The CDR3 spans 17 residues. Germline CDR1 reads SGDLS; CDR2 reads YYNGEE. Sequencing used PBMCs from the stem cell graft donor, obtained from the stem cell graft. The chain combines TRBV9 with TRBJ1-2; 8 bases agree with TRBD1. The clonotype comes from a human donor who donated a stem cell graft to a child with aplastic anemia. CDR3 sequence reads: CASSVSQGDIGDYGYTF. The CDR3 coding sequence is TGTGCCAGCAGCGTATCACAGGGGGACATCGGAGACTATGGCTACACCTTC.